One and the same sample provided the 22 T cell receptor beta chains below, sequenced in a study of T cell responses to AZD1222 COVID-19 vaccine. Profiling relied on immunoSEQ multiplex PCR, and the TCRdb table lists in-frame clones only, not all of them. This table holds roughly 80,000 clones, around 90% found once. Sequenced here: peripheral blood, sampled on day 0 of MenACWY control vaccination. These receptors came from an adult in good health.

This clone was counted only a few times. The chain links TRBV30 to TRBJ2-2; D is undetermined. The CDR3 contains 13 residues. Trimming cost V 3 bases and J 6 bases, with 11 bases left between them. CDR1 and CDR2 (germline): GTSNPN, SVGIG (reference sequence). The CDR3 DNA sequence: TGTGCCTGGAGCGCGATTCCGGCCGGGGAGCTGTTTTTT. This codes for CAWSAIPAGELFF.

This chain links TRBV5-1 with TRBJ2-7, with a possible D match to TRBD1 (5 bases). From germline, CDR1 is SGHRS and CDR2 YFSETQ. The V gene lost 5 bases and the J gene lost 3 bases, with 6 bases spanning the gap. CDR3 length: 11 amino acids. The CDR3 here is CASSQGYEQYF. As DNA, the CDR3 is TGCGCCAGCAGTCAGGGCTACGAGCAGTACTTC.

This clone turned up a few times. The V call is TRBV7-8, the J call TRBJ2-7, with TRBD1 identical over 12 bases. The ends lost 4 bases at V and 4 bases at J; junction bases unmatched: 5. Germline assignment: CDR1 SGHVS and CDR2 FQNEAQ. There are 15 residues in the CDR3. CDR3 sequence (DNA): TGTGCCAGCAGCTCAGGGACAGGGGGCTTTTACGAGCAGTACTTC. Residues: CASSSGTGGFYEQYF. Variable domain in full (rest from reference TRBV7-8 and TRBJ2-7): GAGVSQSPRYKVAKRGQDVALRCDPISGHVSLFWYQQALGQGPEFLTYFQNEAQLDKSGLPSDRFFAERPEGSVSTLKIQRTQQEDSAVYLCASSSGTGGFYEQYFGPGTRLTVT.

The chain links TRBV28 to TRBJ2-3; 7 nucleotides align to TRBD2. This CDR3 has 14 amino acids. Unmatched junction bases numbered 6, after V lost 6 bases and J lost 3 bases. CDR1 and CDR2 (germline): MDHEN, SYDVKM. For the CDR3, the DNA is TGTGCCAGCAGCGCCGGACTAGTTACAGATACGCAGTATTTT. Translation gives CASSAGLVTDTQYF. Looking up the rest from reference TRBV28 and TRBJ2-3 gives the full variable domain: DVKVTQSSRYLVKRTGEKVFLECVQDMDHENMFWYRQDPGLGLRLIYFSYDVKMKEKGDIPEGYSVSREKKERFSLILESASTNQTSMYLCASSAGLVTDTQYFGPGTRLTVL.

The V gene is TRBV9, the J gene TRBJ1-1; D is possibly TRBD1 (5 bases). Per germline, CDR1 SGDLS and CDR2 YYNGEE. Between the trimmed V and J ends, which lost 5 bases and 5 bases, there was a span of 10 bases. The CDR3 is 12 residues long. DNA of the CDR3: TGTGCCAGCAGGGGGGAAGGGACTGAAGCTTTCTTT. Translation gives CASRGEGTEAFF.

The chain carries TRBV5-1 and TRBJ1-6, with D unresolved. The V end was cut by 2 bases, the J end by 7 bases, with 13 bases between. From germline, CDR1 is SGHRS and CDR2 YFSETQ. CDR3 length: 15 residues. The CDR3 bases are TGCGCCAGCAGCTTTACTACAGTGGCAAATTCACCCCTCCACTTT. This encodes CASSFTTVANSPLHF.

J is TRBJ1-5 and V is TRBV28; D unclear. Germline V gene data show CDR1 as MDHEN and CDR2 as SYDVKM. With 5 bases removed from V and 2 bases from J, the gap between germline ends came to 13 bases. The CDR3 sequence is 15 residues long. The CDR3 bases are TGTGCCAGCAGTAGATACACGGTGGGCAATCAGCCCCAGCATTTT. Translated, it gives CASSRYTVGNQPQHF. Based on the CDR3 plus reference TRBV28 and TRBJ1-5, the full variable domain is DVKVTQSSRYLVKRTGEKVFLECVQDMDHENMFWYRQDPGLGLRLIYFSYDVKMKEKGDIPEGYSVSREKKERFSLILESASTNQTSMYLCASSRYTVGNQPQHFGDGTRLSIL.

DNA for the CDR3: TGTGCCAGCAGCCTAGGACAGGGCGACAACTATGGCTACACCTTC. This sequence encodes CASSLGQGDNYGYTF. The genes are TRBV7-9 and TRBJ1-2, with 8 bases matching TRBD1. Germline V gene sequence: CDR1 SEHNR, CDR2 FQNEAQ (reference sequence). V trimming: 5 bases; J trimming: 2 bases; junction bases outside the gene matches: 7. CDR3 length equals 15 residues.

Here the CDR3 reads CASSQDELLKVGYTF. CDR3 sequence (DNA): TGCGCCAGCAGCCAAGACGAGCTTTTAAAAGTTGGCTACACCTTC. This chain joins TRBV4-3 and TRBJ1-2; D gene unclear. V dropped 0 bases and J dropped 7 bases, with 15 bases sitting between them. This CDR3 contains 15 residues. Germline CDR1 LGHNA, CDR2 YSLEER.

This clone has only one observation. CDR3 protein: CASSPLGGGSTEAFF. CDR3 nucleotide sequence: TGTGCCAGCAGTCCCTTGGGCGGGGGTAGCACTGAAGCTTTCTTT. V is TRBV6-6 and J is TRBJ1-1, with a tentative D call TRBD1 (5 bases). V gave up 5 bases and J gave up 4 bases, with 17 bases separating them. CDR1 is MNHNY, CDR2 SVGAGI, per germline (reference sequence). This CDR3 region has 15 residues.

The CDR3 bases are TGTGCCAGCTCACCATCTAACAGGGGGCAAGTTGAAAAACTGTTTTTT. Amino acid sequence: CASSPSNRGQVEKLFF. J is TRBJ1-4 and V is TRBV18, with 9 bases aligning to TRBD1. Germline V gene sequence: CDR1 KGHSH, CDR2 LQKENI. This CDR3 spans 16 amino acids. J lost 7 bases, V lost 2 bases, and 8 bases had no gene match.

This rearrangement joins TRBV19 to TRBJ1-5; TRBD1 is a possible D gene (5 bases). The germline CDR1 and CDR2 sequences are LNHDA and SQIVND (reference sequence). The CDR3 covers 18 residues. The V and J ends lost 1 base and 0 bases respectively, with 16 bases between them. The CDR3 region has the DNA TGTGCCAGTAGTATAGTTCCCCCAGGGCGCCCTAGCAATCAGCCCCAGCATTTT. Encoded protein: CASSIVPPGRPSNQPQHF. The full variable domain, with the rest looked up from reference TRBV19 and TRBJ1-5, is DGGITQSPKYLFRKEGQNVTLSCEQNLNHDAMYWYRQDPGQGLRLIYYSQIVNDFQKGDIAEGYSVSREKKESFPLTVTSAQKNPTAFYLCASSIVPPGRPSNQPQHFGDGTRLSIL.

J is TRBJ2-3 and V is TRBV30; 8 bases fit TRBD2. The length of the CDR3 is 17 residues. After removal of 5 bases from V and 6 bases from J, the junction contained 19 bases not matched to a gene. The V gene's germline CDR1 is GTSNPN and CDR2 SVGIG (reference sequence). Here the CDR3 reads CAWGGPSSGGQGDTQYF. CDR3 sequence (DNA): TGTGCCTGGGGTGGCCCTTCGAGCGGGGGCCAGGGGGATACGCAGTATTTT.

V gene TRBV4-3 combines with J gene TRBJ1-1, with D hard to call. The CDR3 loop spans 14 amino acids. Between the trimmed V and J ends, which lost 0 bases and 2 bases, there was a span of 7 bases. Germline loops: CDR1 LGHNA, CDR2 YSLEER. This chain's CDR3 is CASSQDLFNTEAFF. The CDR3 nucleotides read TGCGCCAGCAGCCAAGACCTCTTTAACACTGAAGCTTTCTTT.

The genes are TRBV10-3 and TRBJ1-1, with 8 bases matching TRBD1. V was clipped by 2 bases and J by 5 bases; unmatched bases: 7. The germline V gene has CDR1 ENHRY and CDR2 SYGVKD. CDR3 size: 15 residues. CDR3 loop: CAISEGKQGGTEAFF. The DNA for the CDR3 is TGTGCCATCAGTGAGGGAAAACAGGGGGGGACTGAAGCTTTCTTT.

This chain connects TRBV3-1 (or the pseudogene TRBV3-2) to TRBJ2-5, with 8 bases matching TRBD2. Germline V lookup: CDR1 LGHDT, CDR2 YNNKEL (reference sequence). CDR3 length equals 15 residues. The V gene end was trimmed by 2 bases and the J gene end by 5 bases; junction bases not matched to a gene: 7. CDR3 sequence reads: CASSQIRGGRETQYF. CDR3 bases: TGTGCCAGCAGCCAAATTCGGGGGGGCCGGGAGACCCAGTACTTC.

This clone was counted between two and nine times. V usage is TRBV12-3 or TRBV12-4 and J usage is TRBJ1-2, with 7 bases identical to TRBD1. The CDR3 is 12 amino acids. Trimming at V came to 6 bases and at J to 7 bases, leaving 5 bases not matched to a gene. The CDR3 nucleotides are TGTGCCAGCAGCCTAGGGGGCGGTGGCTACACCTTC. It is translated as CASSLGGGGYTF.

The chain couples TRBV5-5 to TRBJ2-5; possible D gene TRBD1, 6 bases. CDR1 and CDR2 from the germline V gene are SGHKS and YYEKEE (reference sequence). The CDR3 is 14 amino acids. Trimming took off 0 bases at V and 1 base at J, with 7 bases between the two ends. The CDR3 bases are TGTGCCAGCAGCTTGGGGACAGCCCAAGAGACCCAGTACTTC. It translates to CASSLGTAQETQYF.

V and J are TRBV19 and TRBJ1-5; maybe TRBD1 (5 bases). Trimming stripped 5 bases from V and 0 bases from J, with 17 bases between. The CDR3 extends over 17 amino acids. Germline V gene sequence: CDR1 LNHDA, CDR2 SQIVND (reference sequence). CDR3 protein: CASSLGRDGRSNQPQHF. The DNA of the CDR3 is TGTGCCAGTAGTCTGGGGAGGGACGGGCGTAGCAATCAGCCCCAGCATTTT.

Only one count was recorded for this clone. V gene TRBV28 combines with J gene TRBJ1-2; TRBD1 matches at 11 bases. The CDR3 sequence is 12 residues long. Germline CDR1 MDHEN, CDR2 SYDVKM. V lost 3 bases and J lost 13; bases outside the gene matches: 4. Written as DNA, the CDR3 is TGTGCCAGCAGTTTGGCGGACAGGGGGCTCACCTTC. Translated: CASSLADRGLTF.

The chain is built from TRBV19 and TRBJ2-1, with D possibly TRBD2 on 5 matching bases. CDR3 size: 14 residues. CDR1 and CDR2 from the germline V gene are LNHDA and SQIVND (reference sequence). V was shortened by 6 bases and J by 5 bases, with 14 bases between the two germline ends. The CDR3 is CASRSEEGNNEQFF. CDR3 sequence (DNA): TGTGCCAGTAGATCTGAAGAGGGCAACAATGAGCAGTTCTTC. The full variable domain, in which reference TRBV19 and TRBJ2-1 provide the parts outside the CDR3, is DGGITQSPKYLFRKEGQNVTLSCEQNLNHDAMYWYRQDPGQGLRLIYYSQIVNDFQKGDIAEGYSVSREKKESFPLTVTSAQKNPTAFYLCASRSEEGNNEQFFGPGTRLTVL.

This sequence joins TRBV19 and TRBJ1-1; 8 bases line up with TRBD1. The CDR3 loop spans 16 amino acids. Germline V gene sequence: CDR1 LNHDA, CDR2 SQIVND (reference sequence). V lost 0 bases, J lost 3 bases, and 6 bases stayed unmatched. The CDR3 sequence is CASSIDRTGSHTEAFF. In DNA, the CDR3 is TGTGCCAGTAGTATAGATAGGACAGGGAGTCACACTGAAGCTTTCTTT.